This T cell receptor (beta chain) was identified in a study of cytomegalovirus exposure and HLA in healthy donors. With 60 Vbeta and 13 Jbeta primers, the PCR was carried out. Produced via immunoSEQ multiplex PCR; TCRdb's table is partial and in-frame only. This sample has approximately 190,000 clones, with about nine tenths found just once. The length of the CDR3 is 19 residues. V shed 6 bases and J shed 4 bases, with 30 bases lying between them. Germline CDR1 and CDR2: ENHRY and SYGVKD. This TCR was sampled from a boy aged 2-15 years in good health and CMV-seronegative. This chain links TRBV10-3 with TRBJ1-2; perhaps TRBD1 as D (5 bases). Source material: PBMCs. This chain's CDR3 is CAIRYPGKSRGETVYGYTF. CDR3 coding DNA: TGTGCCATCAGATACCCGGGAAAGTCCCGGGGGGAGACTGTCTATGGCTACACCTTC.